This TCR beta chain originates from a study of cytomegalovirus exposure and HLA in healthy donors. Study overall: Researchers previously reported finding just under 120 million unique TCR beta sequences from 150 million to 200 million T cells. Regarding the study as a whole: Several of the most significant clusters appeared linked to common viral pathogens, based on a later analysis. Through in vitro validation, a few CMV-associated chains were shown to be specific for CMV antigens.

PCR amplification relied on 60 Vbeta primers (plus 13 Jbeta primers). Methods used by the authors: Unique TCR beta chains totaled some 81 million in a later count, with roughly 11 million of them shared. Generated by immunoSEQ multiplex PCR, the TCRdb table keeps only in-frame clones and is missing some. The V and J calls and clone size were taken over from that table, and D and trimming were inferred from the DNA. The sample contains 170,000 or so clones, almost 85% of which appear only once. Germline CDR1 and CDR2: LNHDA and SQIVND (reference sequence). This CDR3 is 14 amino acids long. Trimming left V 7 bases short and J 7 bases short, with 19 bases between. This clone was counted a few times. What it recognizes is unknown.

The sequenced sample consisted of PBMCs. The chain couples TRBV19 to TRBJ1-1; D unclear. The receptor was isolated from a girl aged 10-17 years in good health and CMV-seropositive. The CDR3 nucleotides are TGTGCCAGTACGAACGAGGAGGGAAAAAATGAAGCTTTCTTT. Protein: CASTNEEGKNEAFF.